The rows below give T cell receptor beta chains drawn from one sample of a study of T cell changes during pregnancy in multiple sclerosis. Using immunoSEQ multiplex PCR, the repertoire was profiled, and TCRdb retains in-frame clones only, with some absent. Of approximately 37,000 clones listed, 75% to 90% are singletons. Here the sequenced sample was CD4+ T cells from peripheral blood mononuclear cells, taken in the first trimester of pregnancy. The receptors here all came from a female donor with multiple sclerosis, enrolled in a pregnancy study. Each CDR3 is given with its conserved first and last residue. A D gene is named only where the DNA matches it firmly. Clone size, where shown, is once, few, many, or a class for clones that have expanded.

NA,TRBJ1-2,TRBV27,NA,CASSSGQGSNNGYTF,TGTGCCAGCAGCTCGGGTCAGGGAAGCAACAATGGCTACACCTTC
TRBD1,TRBJ2-1,TRBV19,NA,CASSSGTGGFREQFF,TGTGCCAGTAGTTCCGGGACAGGGGGCTTTAGGGAGCAGTTCTTC
TRBD2,TRBJ2-3,TRBV7-6,NA,CASSLGAGAGVSDTQYF,TGTGCCAGCAGCTTGGGAGCTGGAGCGGGAGTATCAGATACGCAGTATTTT
NA,TRBJ2-2,TRBV7-8,NA,CASSLEGTRTANTGELFF,TGTGCCAGCAGCTTAGAGGGTACCAGGACAGCTAACACCGGGGAGCTGTTTTTT
NA,TRBJ2-2,TRBV9,NA,CASSVDGGGELFF,TGTGCCAGCAGCGTAGACGGGGGAGGGGAGCTGTTTTTT
TRBD1,TRBJ2-7,TRBV28,once,CASRRSYRGAYEQYF,TGTGCCAGCAGGAGATCTTACAGGGGCGCCTACGAGCAGTACTTC
NA,TRBJ1-2,TRBV13,NA,CASRGDSWVYGYTF,TGTGCCAGCAGAGGGGACTCCTGGGTCTATGGCTACACCTTC
NA,TRBJ2-1,TRBV5-5,NA,CASSMRTPVASQFF,TGTGCCAGCAGCATGCGAACCCCGGTAGCCAGCCAGTTCTTC
NA,TRBJ1-4,TRBV27,few,CASSFSQGTNEKLFF,TGTGCCAGCAGTTTTTCCCAGGGAACTAATGAAAAACTGTTTTTT
TRBD1,TRBJ2-7,TRBV10-1,NA,CASSEIRDRRYEQYF,TGCGCCAGCAGTGAGATTAGGGACAGGCGCTACGAGCAGTACTTC
TRBD1,TRBJ2-5,TRBV30,NA,CAGTGKGETQYF,TGTGCCGGGACAGGGAAAGGGGAGACCCAGTACTTC
NA,TRBJ2-1,TRBV6-1,NA,CASSSLGLGEKFF,TGTGCCAGCAGCTCACTCGGCCTCGGGGAAAAGTTCTTC
NA,TRBJ1-1,TRBV5-1,NA,CASSLDGPGAFF,TGCGCCAGCAGCTTGGATGGCCCCGGGGCTTTCTTT
NA,TRBJ2-5,TRBV18,NA,CASSPGAGVKTQYF,TGTGCCAGCTCACCAGGGGCAGGTGTCAAGACCCAGTACTTC
TRBD2,TRBJ2-7,TRBV28,once,CASSLLPGGTYEQYF,TGTGCCAGCAGCCTCCTTCCGGGAGGGACCTACGAGCAGTACTTC
NA,TRBJ2-7,TRBV10-3,NA,CAISEPGQYEQYF,TGTGCCATCAGTGAGCCTGGACAATACGAGCAGTACTTC
TRBD1,TRBJ2-2,TRBV7-3,NA,CASSSFQGANTGELFF,TGTGCCAGCAGCTCATTTCAGGGGGCGAACACCGGGGAGCTGTTTTTT
TRBD1,TRBJ1-5,TRBV11-2,NA,CASSSTDRGNQPQHF,TGTGCCAGCAGCTCTACGGACAGGGGAAACCAGCCCCAGCATTTT
NA,TRBJ2-5,TRBV5-1,NA,CASTPFSGLGETQYF,TGCGCCAGCACTCCGTTTAGCGGCCTGGGAGAGACCCAGTACTTC
TRBD2,TRBJ2-3,TRBV4-1,NA,CASSQVRTSGRQDTQYF,TGCGCCAGCAGCCAAGTCAGGACTAGCGGGAGGCAAGATACGCAGTATTTT
NA,TRBJ1-1,TRBV15,NA,CATSRQTEAFF,TGTGCCACCAGCAGACAGACTGAAGCTTTCTTT
TRBD1,TRBJ2-3,TRBV5-1,NA,CASSLGQGAIDTQYF,TGCGCCAGCAGCTTGGGACAGGGGGCTATAGATACGCAGTATTTT
TRBD2,TRBJ2-7,TRBV11-3,NA,CASSFRLAGGYEQYF,TGTGCCAGCAGCTTTAGACTAGCGGGAGGCTACGAGCAGTACTTC
TRBD2,TRBJ2-7,TRBV5-1,NA,CASTPVGGGPLEQYF,TGCGCCAGCACCCCGGTTGGGGGAGGGCCTCTCGAGCAGTACTTC
TRBD2,TRBJ2-7,TRBV5-1,NA,CASSSGLAGVYEQYF,TGCGCCAGCAGTTCCGGACTAGCGGGAGTTTACGAGCAGTACTTC
TRBD2,TRBJ2-7,TRBV28,NA,CASSTVLAGGDEQYF,TGTGCCAGCAGTACTGTACTAGCGGGCGGGGACGAGCAGTACTTC
NA,TRBJ2-5,TRBV7-2,few,CASSLMTIQETQYF,TGTGCCAGCAGCTTAATGACAATCCAAGAGACCCAGTACTTC
NA,TRBJ2-1,TRBV9,NA,CASSPRDFLNEQFF,TGTGCCAGCAGCCCCCGGGACTTCCTCAATGAGCAGTTCTTC
TRBD1,TRBJ2-3,TRBV5-1,NA,CASSVGQGRDTQYF,TGCGCCAGCAGCGTGGGACAGGGCAGGGATACGCAGTATTTT
TRBD1,TRBJ1-5,TRBV7-6,NA,CASSLPGTGGDINQPQHF,TGTGCCAGCAGCTTACCTGGGACAGGGGGAGATATCAATCAGCCCCAGCATTTT
TRBD1,TRBJ1-4,TRBV5-4,NA,CASNGQGGNEKLFF,TGTGCCAGCAACGGACAGGGTGGTAATGAAAAACTGTTTTTT
TRBD1,TRBJ2-3,TRBV5-1,NA,CASSLEGQITYTQYF,TGCGCCAGCAGCTTGGAGGGACAGATCACATATACGCAGTATTTT
NA,TRBJ1-1,TRBV6-1,once,CASSGRQSITEAFF,TGTGCCAGCAGTGGGAGACAGTCGATCACTGAAGCTTTCTTT
TRBD1,TRBJ2-6,TRBV7-9,NA,CASSPSPGQGSGANVLTF,TGTGCCAGCAGCCCCTCTCCCGGACAGGGGTCTGGGGCCAACGTCCTGACTTTC
TRBD2,TRBJ2-2,TRBV7-3,NA,CASGTGTSGSGELFF,TGTGCCAGCGGGACGGGGACTAGCGGGTCCGGGGAGCTGTTTTTT